The T cell receptor beta chain under discussion was sequenced for a study of blood T cell repertoires in COVID-19 (dated by TCRdb to the early 2020s). General notes on the study: Samples from collaborators originated in the United States, Italy and Spain and spanned both the acute and convalescent phases of COVID-19. The prospective study material was composed of cDNA or gDNA derived from T cells, B-cell-depleted T cells, or PBMCs. Deeply sampled blood TCRbeta repertoires from subjects exposed to, actively infected with, or recovered from COVID-19 were included in the dataset. The repertoires were released in a freely available public database meant as a resource for research on the immune response to SARS-CoV-2. Samples were obtained from the ongoing ImmuneRACE study (first 160 participants) and from about 1,300 subjects provided by 6 global collaborators. Sample metadata almost always included a de-identified subject ID, COVID-19 status, age in years and sex. Where available, HLA class I and class II types were taken from metadata supplied by the sample provider and were not determined by assay-based typing. The full study reports these points: Clinical and demographic metadata were provided uncurated, with the amount varying by source and participant.

This clone was picked up one time. No antigen is known for it. Per-nucleotide qualities are absent, and no much larger clonotype sits a single base away. Trimming costs V 0 bases and J 3 bases, and their ends lie 7 bases apart. Spanning cysteine to phenylalanine, the CDR3 consists of 13 amino acids. The CDR3 DNA has 39 bases and is translated from base 1. In the germline V gene (reference sequence), CDR1 corresponds to GTSNPN and CDR2 to SVGIG. Collaborating institutions collected whole blood in K2EDTA tubes following their own protocols. For TCRbeta analysis, collaborators shipped samples as frozen whole blood, isolated PBMCs, or DNA extracted from either of those sample types. The immunoSEQ Assay, a bias-controlled multiplex PCR, was used to amplify TCRbeta CDR3 regions from genomic DNA. The published analysis was carried out like this. Nucleated cell counts per sample were estimated from amplification of reference gene primers within the assay. Sequence reads were collapsed and filtered to measure the absolute abundance of every unique TCRbeta CDR3 rearrangement. Productive Simpson clonality was computed per sample as the square root of Simpson's diversity index over productive rearrangements. In TCRdb, the immuneACCESS table is reduced to in-frame sequences with V and J assigned. These tables do not hold every clone; where another copy was compared, an unresolved V gene accounts for under half, and the others remain unexplained. That table furnishes V, J and clone size, whereas the DNA furnished D and trimming. This sample comprises over 250,000 clones, about 87% of them detected only once. The ten biggest clones cover less than 3% of the sample.

The chain links TRBV30 with TRBJ2-3, and possibly TRBD1, on 5 matching bases. Sequencing was carried out using peripheral blood. This TCR was sampled from a woman aged 45-59 years with acute or convalescent COVID-19. The CDR3 protein is CAWSVPGTDTQYF. The sequence in DNA is TGTGCCTGGAGTGTTCCAGGGACAGATACGCAGTATTTT.